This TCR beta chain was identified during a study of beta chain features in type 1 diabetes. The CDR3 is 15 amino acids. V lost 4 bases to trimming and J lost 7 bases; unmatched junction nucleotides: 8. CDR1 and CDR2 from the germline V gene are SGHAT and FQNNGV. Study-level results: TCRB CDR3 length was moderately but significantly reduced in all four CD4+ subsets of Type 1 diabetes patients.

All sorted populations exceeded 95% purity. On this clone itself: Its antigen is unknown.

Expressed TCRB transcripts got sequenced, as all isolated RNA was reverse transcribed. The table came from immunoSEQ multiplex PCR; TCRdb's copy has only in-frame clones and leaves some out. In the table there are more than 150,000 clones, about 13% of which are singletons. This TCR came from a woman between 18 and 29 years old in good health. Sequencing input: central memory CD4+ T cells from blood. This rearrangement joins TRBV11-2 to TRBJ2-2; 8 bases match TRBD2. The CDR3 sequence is CASSYDGRAGGELFF. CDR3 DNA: TGTGCCAGCAGCTATGACGGGAGGGCCGGCGGGGAGCTGTTTTTT.